The 31 T cell receptor beta chains reported below all come from one sample, sequenced in a study of blood T cells in healthy people across ages. Primed by a sample-barcoded 5' primer and a J-beta primer mix, a second PCR proceeded for about 7 to 11 cycles. TCRdb reprocessed the 5' RACE reads via MiXCR and lists one record per CDR3 protein. The sample consists of more than 800,000 distinct CDR3 sequences, 40% to 55% of them appearing once. Input material: blood. Every receptor here comes from a woman aged 60-75 years in good health.

The chain employs TRBV28 and TRBJ2-3; D may be TRBD1 or TRBD2 (5 bases each). The V end was cut by 5 bases, the J end by 1 base, with 13 bases between. The germline CDR1 and CDR2 sequences are MDHEN and SYDVKM. The CDR3 has 15 amino acids. As DNA, the CDR3 is TGTGCCAGCAGTCGAGGGGACCGACGCACAGATACGCAGTATTTT. Translating it yields CASSRGDRRTDTQYF.

This clonotype was detected a few times. The genes are TRBV9 and TRBJ2-1, with D maybe TRBD1 (6 bases). With 2 bases removed from V and 7 bases from J, the gap between germline ends came to 10 bases. Germline values: CDR1 SGDLS, CDR2 YYNGEE. There are 13 residues in the CDR3. The CDR3 here is CASSVQGFNEQFF. The CDR3 DNA is TGTGCCAGCAGCGTGCAGGGGTTTAATGAGCAGTTCTTC.

The sample holds a few counts of this clonotype. The chain combines TRBV7-9 with TRBJ2-3, with D perhaps matching TRBD1 or TRBD2 (5 bases each). V was cut by 11 bases and J by 1 base, with 13 bases left in between. Germline V gene sequence: CDR1 SEHNR, CDR2 FQNEAQ (reference sequence). This CDR3 is 13 amino acids long. This chain's CDR3 is CAVLGPRTDTQYF. CDR3 sequence (DNA): TGTGCCGTACTGGGACCCCGCACAGATACGCAGTATTTT. Full variable domain (rest looked up from reference TRBV7-9 and TRBJ2-3): DTGVSQNPRHKITKRGQNVTFRCDPISEHNRLYWYRQTLGQGPEFLTYFQNEAQLEKSRLLSDRFSAERPKGSFSTLEIQRTEQGDSAMYLCAVLGPRTDTQYFGPGTRLTVL.

The CDR3 region is CASSPGAGADNEQFF. In DNA, the CDR3 is TGTGCCAGCAGCCCCGGGGCGGGAGCAGACAATGAGCAGTTCTTC. The chain links TRBV9 to TRBJ2-1, with TRBD2 matching 7 bases. The CDR3 totals 15 residues. CDR1 is SGDLS and CDR2 is YYNGEE in the germline V gene. V was pared by 4 bases and J by 5 bases, with 9 bases of the junction left unmatched.

The rearrangement joins TRBV20-1 to TRBJ2-1; D may be TRBD2 (6 bases). The CDR3 is made up of 12 amino acids. V was shortened by 6 bases and J by 9 bases, with 15 bases between the two germline ends. The germline CDR1 and CDR2 sequences are DFQATT and SNEGSKA (reference sequence). The CDR3 nucleotides are TGCAGTGCCCACCGCGGGGCTCGTGAGCAGTTCTTC. This gives the protein CSAHRGAREQFF.

V and J are TRBV11-2 and TRBJ2-3; 8 bases are shared with TRBD2. Germline CDR1 and CDR2: SGHAT and FQNNGV. V trimming: 5 bases; J trimming: 4 bases; junction bases outside the gene matches: 14. CDR3 length equals 17 residues. The CDR3 spells CASSRGVSGGPADTQYF. CDR3 sequence (DNA): TGTGCCAGCAGCCGTGGAGTGTCGGGAGGGCCCGCAGATACGCAGTATTTT.

V and J are TRBV28 and TRBJ2-3; D not certain. The CDR3 has 12 amino acids. Trimming took 4 bases from V and 8 from J, leaving 10 bases between them. Germline V gene lookup returns CDR1 MDHEN and CDR2 SYDVKM. This CDR3 reads CASSSTTSTQYF. The DNA of the CDR3 is TGTGCCAGCAGTTCCACGACGTCTACGCAGTATTTT.

This clonotype was observed a few times. V usage is TRBV4-1 and J usage is TRBJ2-1; 13 positions agree with TRBD2. Germline V CDR1 and CDR2: MGHRA, YSYEKL. V lost 1 base to trimming and J lost 15 bases; unmatched junction nucleotides: 9. There are 15 residues in the CDR3. The CDR3 spells CASSQGGTSGRAAFF. In DNA, the CDR3 is TGCGCCAGCAGCCAAGGTGGAACTAGCGGGAGGGCGGCGTTCTTC.

This chain's CDR3 is CASSPHTNEQFF. The DNA of the CDR3 is TGTGCCAGCAGCCCCCATACAAATGAGCAGTTCTTC. The chain combines TRBV3-1 with TRBJ2-1; D unclear. CDR3 length: 12 residues. CDR1 LGHDT and CDR2 YNNKEL come from the germline V gene (reference sequence). The V and J ends lost 4 bases and 7 bases respectively, with 8 bases between them.

This clonotype was counted between two and nine times. The chain employs TRBV29-1 and TRBJ2-7, with TRBD1 matching 9 bases. The trim removed 5 bases at V and 5 bases at J, leaving 10 bases unmatched. Per germline, CDR1 SQVTM and CDR2 ANQGSEA. This CDR3 spans 14 amino acids. The CDR3 DNA sequence: TGCAGCGTTCTCATACGACAGGGGGTCGACGAGCAGTACTTC. Amino acids: CSVLIRQGVDEQYF.

This chain links TRBV28 with TRBJ2-5, with D perhaps matching TRBD1 or TRBD2 (5 bases each). The J call may be faulty, since TRBJ2-1 better matches the DNA end. CDR1 is MDHEN, CDR2 SYDVKM, per germline. The CDR3 runs 11 residues. DNA for the CDR3: TGTGCCAGCAGTTTGGGGGAGACCCAGTTCTTC. It specifies CASSLGETQFF.

The V call is TRBV6-2 or TRBV6-3, the J call TRBJ1-2; weak D call: TRBD1 (5 bases). V was cut by 4 bases and J by 4 bases, with 7 bases left in between. Germline lookup yields CDR1 MNHEY and CDR2 SVGEGT. The CDR3 runs to 12 residues. The CDR3 DNA reads as TGTGCCAGCAGTTCGGGGCGCTATGGCTACACCTTC. Translated: CASSSGRYGYTF.

V gene TRBV10-3 combines with J gene TRBJ2-7; D unresolved. The J call is in doubt because the DNA end fits TRBJ2-5 better. The germline gives CDR1 ENHRY, CDR2 SYGVKD. The CDR3 length is 11 residues. CDR3 protein: CAISEAKTQYF. The DNA for the CDR3 is TGTGCCATCAGTGAAGCGAAGACCCAGTACTTC.

The chain carries TRBV3-1 and TRBJ2-5, with D possibly being TRBD1 or TRBD2 (5 bases each). The germline CDR1 and CDR2 sequences are LGHDT and YNNKEL (reference sequence). The CDR3 runs 16 residues. V lost 4 bases and J 11 bases, leaving 26 bases between the germline ends. DNA for the CDR3: TGTGCCAGCAGCCTCCAAGGGGCTTTCGGGACGACCAAGCAGTACTTC. Encoded protein: CASSLQGAFGTTKQYF.

This clonotype has a handful of counts. The J gene is TRBJ2-7, the V gene TRBV7-9; TRBD2 matches 12 bases. With 1 base clipped from V and 4 bases from J, the junction kept 2 bases outside the gene matches. From germline, CDR1 is SEHNR and CDR2 FQNEAQ (reference sequence). This CDR3 has 15 amino acids. This chain's CDR3 is CASSLDGTSGYEQYF. CDR3 coding DNA: TGTGCCAGCAGCTTAGATGGGACTAGCGGGTACGAGCAGTACTTC.

The rearrangement joins TRBV20-1 to TRBJ2-7; D is perhaps TRBD1 (6 bases). The CDR3 covers 14 residues. Germline V gene sequence: CDR1 DFQATT, CDR2 SNEGSKA (reference sequence). Trimming shortened V by 2 bases and J by 1 base, and 12 bases separated the two germline ends. The CDR3 sequence: CSARPQQGSYEQYF. Here the CDR3 DNA reads TGCAGTGCTAGACCACAACAGGGATCCTACGAGCAGTACTTC.

This sequence joins TRBV30 and TRBJ2-7; D remains unclear. The germline V and J ends were trimmed by 2 bases and 2 bases, with 7 bases remaining between them. CDR3 length equals 12 residues. CDR1 and CDR2 (germline): GTSNPN, SVGIG (reference sequence). The CDR3 coding sequence is TGTGCCTGGAGTCCTGTAACCTACGAGCAGTACTTC. It specifies CAWSPVTYEQYF.

The table lists this clonotype with many counts. This sequence joins TRBV29-1 and TRBJ1-2, with D unclear. The length of the CDR3 is 14 residues. Trimming took 3 bases from V and 2 from J, leaving 13 bases between them. Germline assignment: CDR1 SQVTM and CDR2 ANQGSEA. CDR3 DNA: TGCAGCGTTGATTCAGGCATGATAAACTATGGCTACACCTTC. As protein: CSVDSGMINYGYTF.

This clonotype has a handful of counts. CDR3 sequence (DNA): TGTGCCAGCAGTCAGGCCTCTAGCGGGCAAGAGACCCAGTACTTC. Translated, it gives CASSQASSGQETQYF. The chain has TRBV6-5 and TRBJ2-5, with 8 bases that match TRBD2. The V gene's germline CDR1 is MNHEY and CDR2 SVGAGI. The CDR3 covers 15 residues. Losses at the gene ends were 5 bases for V and 2 bases for J; bases not matched to a gene: 7.

The V call is TRBV12-3 or TRBV12-4, the J call TRBJ2-3, with D possibly matching TRBD1 (6 bases). The germline V and J ends were trimmed by 3 bases and 3 bases, with 13 bases remaining between them. The CDR3 covers 15 residues. The CDR3 spells CASSFPAGATDTQYF. The CDR3 DNA is TGTGCCAGCAGTTTTCCCGCAGGGGCAACAGATACGCAGTATTTT.

There are a few counts of this clonotype. The rearrangement links TRBV27 to TRBJ2-7; D is possibly TRBD2 (5 bases). Deletions cut 4 bases from V and 1 base from J, with 11 bases between. The CDR3 consists of 14 residues. Germline V lookup: CDR1 MNHEY, CDR2 SMNVEV (reference sequence). CDR3 residues: CASSSREWSYEQYF. The CDR3 bases are TGTGCCAGCAGTTCCCGGGAATGGTCCTACGAGCAGTACTTC.

The genes are TRBV21-1 and TRBJ2-5; the DNA was not compared with TRBD1, the D call given in the table. Near its end, the DNA agrees better with TRBJ2-7, so the J call may be wrong. TRBV21-1 is listed as a pseudogene. The CDR3 contains 13 residues. CDR3 in DNA: TGTGCCAGCAGCACCTACAGGGGGAACGAGCAGTACTTC. The encoded protein is CASSTYRGNEQYF.

This clonotype was counted a few times. CDR3 bases: TGCAGTGCTAGGAGACTAGCGGGGACCCAAGAGACCCAGTACTTC. This translates into CSARRLAGTQETQYF. The genes are TRBV20-1 and TRBJ2-5; 11 bases agree with TRBD2. The V gene's germline CDR1 is DFQATT and CDR2 SNEGSKA (reference sequence). V dropped 3 bases and J dropped 1; count of bases not matched to a gene: 4. This CDR3 contains 15 residues.

The table lists this clonotype with a few counts. V gene TRBV5-1 combines with J gene TRBJ1-2; no clear D. This CDR3 region has 15 residues. V lost 0 bases and J lost 5, with 14 bases in between. Per the germline V gene, CDR1 is SGHRS and CDR2 is YFSETQ. The CDR3 bases are TGCGCCAGCAGCTTGGGATTAGACGGATCATATGGCTACACCTTC. It codes for CASSLGLDGSYGYTF.

The chain joins TRBV4-1 to TRBJ1-1, with 12 bases that match TRBD1. The ends lost 0 bases at V and 0 bases at J; junction bases unmatched: 17. Germline loops: CDR1 MGHRA, CDR2 YSYEKL. This CDR3 has 22 residues. This chain's CDR3 is CASSQERPGTGGAWAMNTEAFF. The DNA of the CDR3 is TGCGCCAGCAGCCAAGAGCGGCCCGGGACAGGGGGCGCATGGGCTATGAACACTGAAGCTTTCTTT.

This clonotype was seen many times. The chain is built from TRBV29-1 and TRBJ2-7, with TRBD2 identical over 7 bases. J lost 0 bases, V lost 7 bases, and 6 bases had no gene match. CDR3 length: 13 amino acids. The germline CDR1 and CDR2 sequences are SQVTM and ANQGSEA. CDR3 region: CSAGGGTSYEQYF. DNA for the CDR3: TGCAGCGCGGGGGGAGGTACCTCCTACGAGCAGTACTTC.

This clonotype was observed at least ten times. The J gene is TRBJ2-3, the V gene TRBV6-5, with TRBD2 matching 11 bases. Germline V gives CDR1 MNHEY, CDR2 SVGAGI. The CDR3 consists of 15 residues. The V and J ends lost 5 bases and 9 bases, in that order; junction bases with no gene match: 10. The CDR3 coding sequence is TGTGCCAGCAGTGCGACTAGCGGGGACCTCAACACGCAGTATTTT. It specifies CASSATSGDLNTQYF.

This clonotype was recorded once. One end of the junction does not line up with germline, which may come from a read error. The chain recombines TRBV27 with TRBJ1-5; D unclear. This CDR3 region has 14 residues. CDR1 and CDR2 (germline): MNHEY, SMNVEV (reference sequence). CDR3: CASSVSGFNQPQHF. The CDR3 DNA sequence: TGTGCCAGCAGTGTATCTGGTTTTAATCAGCCCCAGCATTTT.

The chain employs TRBV11-2 and TRBJ2-7; 9 positions match TRBD1. This CDR3 is built from 16 residues. Germline CDR1 reads SGHAT; CDR2 reads FQNNGV. J gave up 0 bases and V 5 bases, and 8 bases lay outside the gene matches. CDR3 in DNA: TGTGCCAGCAGCCAAAGATGGGACAGGGACTCCTACGAGCAGTACTTC. It is translated as CASSQRWDRDSYEQYF.

CDR3 sequence (DNA): TGCAGTGCCGGACGGGACAGGGGGACTCAAGAGTCCATTCAGTACTTC. Amino acid sequence: CSAGRDRGTQESIQYF. J is TRBJ2-4 and V is TRBV20-1, with 11 bases aligning to TRBD1. With 6 bases clipped from V and 9 bases from J, the junction kept 16 bases outside the gene matches. The CDR3 loop spans 16 amino acids. CDR1 is DFQATT and CDR2 is SNEGSKA in the germline V gene (reference sequence).

The chain has TRBV12-3 or TRBV12-4 and TRBJ2-2; D call uncertain. The length of the CDR3 is 12 residues. The V end was cut by 7 bases, the J end by 8 bases, with 11 bases between. The CDR3 coding sequence is TGTGCCAGCAATCCTGACGGGGGGGAGCTGTTTTTT. Protein product: CASNPDGGELFF.